The 16 T cell receptor beta chains reported below all come from one sample, sequenced in a study of T cell changes during pregnancy in multiple sclerosis. Clones were sequenced by immunoSEQ multiplex PCR, and TCRdb holds only the in-frame ones, with some missing. The sample carries roughly 60,000 clones, about 92% recorded once. Here the sequenced sample was peripheral blood, taken in the second trimester of pregnancy. The receptor set was obtained from a female donor in good health, enrolled as a control in a pregnancy study.

J is TRBJ1-1 and V is TRBV6-5, with 8 bases that match TRBD1. V shed 3 bases and J 1 base; nucleotides not matched to a gene: 1. This CDR3 contains 14 residues. Germline-derived CDR1 and CDR2 are MNHEY and SVGAGI. As DNA, the CDR3 is TGTGCCAGCAGTTATGGGACAGGGAACACTGAAGCTTTCTTT. It yields the protein CASSYGTGNTEAFF.

The chain joins TRBV7-3 to TRBJ2-7, with 11 positions matching TRBD1. In germline, CDR1 is SGHTA, CDR2 FQGTGA. The CDR3 is 16 amino acids. V lost 5 bases to trimming and J lost 8 bases; unmatched junction nucleotides: 14. In DNA form, the CDR3 reads TGTGCCAGCAGCCCAAACAGAGGGACAGGGGGATCGCAGCAGTACTTC. As protein: CASSPNRGTGGSQQYF.

The J gene is TRBJ2-7, the V gene TRBV5-8; the D is unclear. V lost 4 bases and J 2 bases, leaving 7 bases between the germline ends. The length of the CDR3 is 12 residues. Germline lookup yields CDR1 SGHTS and CDR2 YDEGEE. CDR3 residues: CASSRHPYEQYF. The CDR3 DNA sequence: TGTGCCAGCAGCCGACATCCCTACGAGCAGTACTTC. The whole variable domain, remainder taken from reference TRBV5-8 and TRBJ2-7, is EAGVTQSPTHLIKTRGQQATLRCSPISGHTSVYWYQQALGLGLQFLLWYDEGEERNRGNFPPRFSGRQFPNYSSELNVNALELEDSALYLCASSRHPYEQYFGPGTRLTVT.

This chain joins TRBV4-2 and TRBJ1-5; D unclear. This CDR3 has 14 residues. Germline CDR1 is LGHNA and CDR2 is YNFKEQ. Trimming took 4 bases from V and 5 from J, leaving 12 bases between them. CDR3 DNA: TGTGCCAGCAGCCCAGGATCAGACGATCAGCCCCAGCATTTT. This sequence encodes CASSPGSDDQPQHF.

This clone was observed a single time. The genes are TRBV18 and TRBJ1-1; TRBD1 aligns across 8 bases. Germline V gene sequence: CDR1 KGHSH, CDR2 LQKENI. Losses at the gene ends were 0 bases for V and 3 bases for J; bases not matched to a gene: 9. The CDR3 consists of 17 residues. CDR3 region: CASSPPNRGDWYTEAFF. For the CDR3, the DNA is TGTGCCAGCTCACCACCCAACAGGGGGGATTGGTACACTGAAGCTTTCTTT.

This chain joins TRBV5-1 and TRBJ2-1; 13 bases line up with TRBD2. From germline, CDR1 is SGHRS and CDR2 YFSETQ. Trimming took 4 bases from V and 5 from J; bases not matched to a gene: 3. This CDR3 is built from 15 residues. In nucleotides, the CDR3 is TGCGCCAGCAGCCCGGGACTAGCGGGAAACAATGAGCAGTTCTTC. It is translated as CASSPGLAGNNEQFF.

The J gene is TRBJ2-3, the V gene TRBV19; D may be TRBD2 (6 bases). V was cut by 2 bases and J by 11 bases, with 17 bases left in between. Per germline, CDR1 LNHDA and CDR2 SQIVND (reference sequence). The length of the CDR3 is 14 residues. CDR3 sequence: CASSIILGSGGQYF. CDR3 DNA sequence: TGTGCCAGTAGTATAATCCTCGGGAGCGGTGGGCAGTATTTT.

The chain combines TRBV6-6 with TRBJ2-5; the D is unclear. The germline V and J ends were trimmed by 4 bases and 5 bases, with 14 bases remaining between them. Per germline, CDR1 MNHNY and CDR2 SVGAGI (reference sequence). The CDR3 totals 14 residues. CDR3 sequence (DNA): TGTGCCAGCAGTTCCCCCGCCGCGGCCGAGACCCAGTACTTC. Protein sequence: CASSSPAAAETQYF.

This clone was counted once. CDR3 in amino acids: CASSPLAGEFSEQYF. The CDR3 DNA reads as TGTGCCAGCAGCCCCCTAGCGGGAGAATTCTCCGAGCAGTACTTC. The V and J genes are TRBV7-4 and TRBJ2-7; 10 nucleotides agree with TRBD2. The germline V gene encodes CDR1 SGHVT and CDR2 SQSDAQ. The trim removed 5 bases at V and 6 bases at J, leaving 10 bases unmatched. The CDR3 covers 15 residues.

The chain couples TRBV5-1 to TRBJ1-1; 9 positions agree with TRBD1. CDR1 is SGHRS, CDR2 YFSETQ, per germline. The CDR3 is made up of 13 amino acids. Trimming at V came to 5 bases and at J to 11 bases, leaving 10 bases not matched to a gene. CDR3 loop: CASSSGTGRFAFF. The CDR3 DNA follows: TGCGCCAGCAGTTCCGGGACAGGGCGTTTCGCTTTCTTT.

This chain links TRBV28 with TRBJ1-4; D is uncertain. The ends were cut back, 5 bases at V and 0 bases at J, with 13 bases in the middle. The CDR3 spans 16 residues. Per the germline V gene, CDR1 is MDHEN and CDR2 is SYDVKM. The CDR3 loop is CASSTRTGATNEKLFF. CDR3 coding DNA: TGTGCCAGCAGTACACGCACTGGAGCAACTAATGAAAAACTGTTTTTT.

This sequence joins TRBV6-1 and TRBJ2-7; the match to TRBD2 covers 10 bases. Per the germline V gene, CDR1 is MNHNS and CDR2 is SASEGT. J lost 6 bases, V lost 8 bases, and 13 bases had no gene match. The CDR3 has 15 residues. CDR3 sequence: CASASGSSGRPEQYF. The CDR3 DNA reads as TGTGCCAGCGCCTCCGGTTCTAGCGGGAGACCCGAGCAGTACTTC.

This clone was seen a few times. The DNA of the CDR3 is TGTGCCTGGAGTGCACACAGGGGGCAAACTGAAGCTTTCTTT. Its translation: CAWSAHRGQTEAFF. This chain connects TRBV30 to TRBJ1-1; 9 bases fit TRBD1. This CDR3 is built from 14 residues. Germline V lookup: CDR1 GTSNPN, CDR2 SVGIG (reference sequence). J lost 5 bases, V lost 1 base, and 5 bases had no gene match.

V is TRBV9 and J is TRBJ1-1; a weak D match, TRBD1 (5 bases). Trimming removed 3 bases at V and 5 bases at J, with 11 bases between. This CDR3 is 13 amino acids long. CDR1 and CDR2 (germline): SGDLS, YYNGEE. CDR3 sequence (DNA): TGTGCCAGCAGCGCGACAGTAGGGACTGAAGCTTTCTTT. Encoded protein: CASSATVGTEAFF.

V and J are TRBV4-1 and TRBJ1-5, with 9 bases lining up with TRBD1. CDR3 length: 15 residues. Looked up from germline, CDR1 is MGHRA and CDR2 is YSYEKL. With 5 bases clipped from V and 7 bases from J, the junction kept 9 bases outside the gene matches. DNA for the CDR3: TGCGCCAGCAGCTTACACCGGGACAGGGAACAGCCCCAGCATTTT. Its protein product is CASSLHRDREQPQHF.

V gene TRBV6-6 combines with J gene TRBJ2-2, with D maybe TRBD1 (5 bases). Germline values: CDR1 MNHNY, CDR2 SVGAGI (reference sequence). Deletions cut 7 bases from V and 2 bases from J, with 11 bases between. The CDR3 has 14 amino acids. CDR3 in DNA: TGTGCCAGCATAGACAGTCTTAACACCGGGGAGCTGTTTTTT. Amino acids: CASIDSLNTGELFF.